This TCR beta chain derives from a study of neoadjuvant nivolumab and ipilimumab in lung cancer. The CDR3 contains 13 residues. Trimming left V 5 bases short and J 3 bases short, with 10 bases between. In germline, CDR1 is SGHAT, CDR2 FQNNGV. The study, taken as a whole, reports: TCR clonality did not significantly correlate with pathologic tumor regression. TCR sequencing covered a small number of samples.

As to this clone: Its antigen is still unknown.

Libraries were prepared by immunoSEQ multiplex PCR; TCRdb keeps only in-frame clonotypes and omits some of them. In the table there are some 27,000 clones, 80% of which are singletons. V usage is TRBV11-2 and J usage is TRBJ1-1; D remains ambiguous. This TCR derives from an adult with non-small cell lung cancer. The source material was peripheral blood, sampled before neoadjuvant nivolumab, alone or with ipilimumab. DNA for the CDR3: TGTGCCAGCAGCCAAGGGCTATACACTGAAGCTTTCTTT. This encodes CASSQGLYTEAFF. Variable domain in full (rest from reference TRBV11-2 and TRBJ1-1): EAGVAQSPRYKIIEKRQSVAFWCNPISGHATLYWYQQILGQGPKLLIQFQNNGVVDDSQLPKDRFSAERLKGVDSTLKIQPAKLEDSAVYLCASSQGLYTEAFFGQGTRLTVV.